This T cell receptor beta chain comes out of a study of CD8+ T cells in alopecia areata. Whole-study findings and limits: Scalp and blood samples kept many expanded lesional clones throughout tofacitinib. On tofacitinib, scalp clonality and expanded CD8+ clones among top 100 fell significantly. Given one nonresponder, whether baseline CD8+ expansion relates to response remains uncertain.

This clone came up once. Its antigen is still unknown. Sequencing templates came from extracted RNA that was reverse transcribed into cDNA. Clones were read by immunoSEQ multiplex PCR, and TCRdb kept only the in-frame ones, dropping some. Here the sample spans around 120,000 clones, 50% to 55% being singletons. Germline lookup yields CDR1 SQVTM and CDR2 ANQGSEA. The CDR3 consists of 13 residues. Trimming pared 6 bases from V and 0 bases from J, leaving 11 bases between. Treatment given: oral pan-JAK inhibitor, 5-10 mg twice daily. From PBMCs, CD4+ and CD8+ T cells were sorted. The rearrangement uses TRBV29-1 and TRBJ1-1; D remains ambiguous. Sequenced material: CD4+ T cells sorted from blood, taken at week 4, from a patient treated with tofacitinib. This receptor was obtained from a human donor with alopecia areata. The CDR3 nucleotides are TGCAGCGTCCGACCGCGCCTGAACACTGAAGCTTTCTTT. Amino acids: CSVRPRLNTEAFF.